The next 9 T cell receptor beta chains were all read from a single sample in a study of T-cell memory formation after mild COVID-19. TCRdb fed the 5' RACE reads into MiXCR, producing one record per CDR3 protein. This table holds a few hundred thousand distinct CDR3 sequences, roughly 20% found once. Sequencing was done on a sample of PBMCs or a T cell subset sorted from them (not recorded which). These receptors came from an adult woman who had mild COVID-19 (a few samples of this study predate the infection). Cell type and time point are not known.

This clonotype was found a few times. The rearrangement joins TRBV20-1 to TRBJ2-5; the match to TRBD1 covers 7 bases. This CDR3 contains 12 residues. V trimming: 5 bases; J trimming: 6 bases; junction bases outside the gene matches: 6. Germline V gene data show CDR1 as DFQATT and CDR2 as SNEGSKA (reference sequence). CDR3 nucleotides: TGCAGTGCTGTGACAGGGCGGCAGACCCAGTACTTC. It encodes CSAVTGRQTQYF.

The chain is built from TRBV7-2 and TRBJ1-6; D not resolved. V was trimmed by 3 bases and J by 6 bases, leaving 3 bases between them. Germline CDR1 and CDR2: SGHTA and FQGNSA. This CDR3 contains 12 residues. Here the CDR3 DNA reads TGTGCCAGCAGCTTTCTTAATTCACCCCTCCACTTT. It yields the protein CASSFLNSPLHF.

A few counts support this clonotype. This chain uses TRBV4-1 with TRBJ2-7; D is unclear. This CDR3 contains 12 residues. The germline gives CDR1 MGHRA, CDR2 YSYEKL. V was cut by 0 bases and J by 5 bases, with 5 bases left in between. CDR3: CASSQDENEQYF. The CDR3 bases are TGCGCCAGCAGCCAAGATGAGAACGAGCAGTACTTC.

The V gene is TRBV7-3, the J gene TRBJ2-3; the match to TRBD2 covers 8 bases. V was pared by 7 bases and J by 3 bases, with 6 bases of the junction left unmatched. From germline, CDR1 is SGHTA and CDR2 FQGTGA. The CDR3 has 14 amino acids. CDR3 coding DNA: TGTGCCAGCATGGTGGCGGGGGGTACAGATACGCAGTATTTT. This sequence encodes CASMVAGGTDTQYF.

The V and J genes are TRBV12-3 or TRBV12-4 and TRBJ2-7; the match to TRBD2 covers 7 bases. J lost 6 bases, V lost 8 bases, and 7 bases had no gene match. This CDR3 has 12 residues. CDR3 in DNA: TGTGCCAGCGGGAGGGATATCGGCGAGCAGTACTTC. It codes for CASGRDIGEQYF.

This chain connects TRBV12-3 or TRBV12-4 to TRBJ2-5, with TRBD2 matching 10 bases. This CDR3 region has 13 residues. After removal of 8 bases from V and 3 bases from J, the junction contained 3 bases not matched to a gene. CDR3 loop: CASGLADEETQYF. The CDR3 region has the DNA TGTGCCAGCGGACTAGCGGATGAAGAGACCCAGTACTTC.

There are a few counts of this clonotype. This chain joins TRBV4-2 and TRBJ2-3, with 11 nucleotides matching TRBD2. V lost 0 bases to trimming and J lost 2 bases; unmatched junction nucleotides: 4. The CDR3 has 17 amino acids. Looked up from germline, CDR1 is LGHNA and CDR2 is YNFKEQ. The CDR3 DNA sequence: TGTGCCAGCAGCCAAGATCAGACTAGCGGGAACACAGATACGCAGTATTTT. This gives the protein CASSQDQTSGNTDTQYF.

This rearrangement joins TRBV4-3 to TRBJ1-2; 9 bases match TRBD1. The J segment lost 4 bases and the V segment lost 0 bases, leaving 0 bases of the junction unmatched. The germline CDR1 and CDR2 sequences are LGHNA and YSLEER. This CDR3 has 14 amino acids. Written as DNA, the CDR3 is TGCGCCAGCAGCCAAGAGACAGGGGGCTATGGCTACACCTTC. Its translation is CASSQETGGYGYTF.

This sequence joins TRBV11-3 and TRBJ2-5, with 9 bases lining up with TRBD2. CDR3 length equals 17 residues. Per germline, CDR1 SGHNT and CDR2 YENEEA. V was pared by 6 bases and J by 2 bases, with 13 bases of the junction left unmatched. The CDR3 loop reads CASRKGAGGKDQETQYF. CDR3 bases: TGTGCCAGCAGGAAGGGCGCGGGAGGGAAGGATCAAGAGACCCAGTACTTC.